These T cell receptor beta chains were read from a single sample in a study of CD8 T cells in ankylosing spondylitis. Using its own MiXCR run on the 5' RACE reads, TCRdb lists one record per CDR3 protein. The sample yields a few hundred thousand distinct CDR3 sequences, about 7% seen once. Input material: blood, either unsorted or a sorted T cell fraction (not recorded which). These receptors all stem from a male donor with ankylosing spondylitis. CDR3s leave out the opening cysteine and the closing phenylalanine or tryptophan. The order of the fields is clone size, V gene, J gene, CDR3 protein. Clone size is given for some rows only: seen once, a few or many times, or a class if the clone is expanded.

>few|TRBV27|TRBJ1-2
ASSLVGSGNYGYT
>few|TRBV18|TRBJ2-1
ASSPPRGTYNEQF
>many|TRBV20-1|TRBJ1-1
SAFHRGGNTEAF
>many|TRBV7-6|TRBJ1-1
ASSMLTGSTNTEAF
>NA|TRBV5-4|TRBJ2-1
ASSLPGVALTVHEQF
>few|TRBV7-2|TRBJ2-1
ASSFRVGYSNEQF
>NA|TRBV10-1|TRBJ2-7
ASSEGGTDGEQY
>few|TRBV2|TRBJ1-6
ARQGADSPLH
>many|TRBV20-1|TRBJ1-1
SATEGYANTEAF
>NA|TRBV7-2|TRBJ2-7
ASSLLTDYEQY
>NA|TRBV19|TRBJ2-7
ASSLGHRYEQY
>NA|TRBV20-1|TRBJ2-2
SAMPPGQGTNTGELF
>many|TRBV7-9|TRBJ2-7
ASSSSGSYEQY
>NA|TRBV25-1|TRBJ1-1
ASSELGGNTEAF
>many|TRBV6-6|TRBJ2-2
ASSYYGDGELF
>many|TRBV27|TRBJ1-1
ASSSITGTGITEAF
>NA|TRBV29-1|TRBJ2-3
SVEREGHTQY
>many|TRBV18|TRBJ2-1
ASSPGTSGSYNEQF
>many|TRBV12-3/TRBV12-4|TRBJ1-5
ASSPSTGSEGGQPQH
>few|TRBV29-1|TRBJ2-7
SVEDPGTGDYEQY
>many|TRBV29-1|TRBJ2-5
SVVPMGGGETQY
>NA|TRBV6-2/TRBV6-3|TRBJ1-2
ASSYSFQGRNYGYT
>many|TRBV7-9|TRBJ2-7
ASSLGLAGVSYEQY
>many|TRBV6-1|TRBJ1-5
ASRADRVQPQH
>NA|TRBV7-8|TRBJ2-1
ASSFTFPSSYNEQF
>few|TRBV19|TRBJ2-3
ASSNRPILDTQY
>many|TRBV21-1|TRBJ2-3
ASSMWPPFADTQY
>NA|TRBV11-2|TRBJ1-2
ASSLGHSSNYGYT
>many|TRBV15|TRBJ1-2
ATSRDRGGGYT
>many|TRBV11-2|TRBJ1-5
ASSLEDSRIQPQH
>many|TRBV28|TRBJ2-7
ASRPGGRSYEQY
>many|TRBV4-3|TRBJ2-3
ASSQTSGSPQDTQY
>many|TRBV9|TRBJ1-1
ASRMGPGDTEAF
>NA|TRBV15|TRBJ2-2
ATSIGTVNTGELFF
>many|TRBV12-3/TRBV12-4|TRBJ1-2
ASTPDRNYGYT
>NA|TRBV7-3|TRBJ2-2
ASSWGPSLGAGELF
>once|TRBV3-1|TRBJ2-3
ATSQVAGVTDTQY
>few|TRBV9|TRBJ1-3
ASGLRGGGNTIY
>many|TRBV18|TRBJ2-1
AITGSSYNEQF
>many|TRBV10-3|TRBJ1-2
AISESGYGYT
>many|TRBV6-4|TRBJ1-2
ASSDSPNRDRVRDYGYT
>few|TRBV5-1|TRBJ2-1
ASSLMAGEVF
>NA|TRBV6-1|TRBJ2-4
ASSSPGKNIQY
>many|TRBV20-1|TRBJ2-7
SASEIVSYEQY
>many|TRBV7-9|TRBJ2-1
ASRLDASSYNEQF
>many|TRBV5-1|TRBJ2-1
ASSLWVGGGSYNEQF
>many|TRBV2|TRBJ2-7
ASSEDMGSDEQY
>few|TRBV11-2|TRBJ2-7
ASSLTQGGISYEQY
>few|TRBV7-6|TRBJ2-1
ASSLVRTSGLDEQF
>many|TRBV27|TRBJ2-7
ASSRDRGGYEQY
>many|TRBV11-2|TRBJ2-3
ASSSPGGRGRTDTQY
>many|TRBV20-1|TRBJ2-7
SARSASYEQY
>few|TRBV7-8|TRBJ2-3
ASSWVLAGGPVTDTQY